The clone carrying this T cell receptor beta chain has more than one count but fewer than ten. As yet, its antigen is unknown. The data were obtained in a study of T cell repertoires in cytomegalovirus infection. Study background: CMV infection and matching HLA type were both indicated by public TCR beta signatures.

The CDR3 has 14 amino acids. The germline gives CDR1 SQVTM, CDR2 ANQGSEA. With 6 bases removed from V and 0 bases from J, the gap between germline ends came to 14 bases. TCRdb redid the calling of the reads with MiXCR, one entry per CDR3 protein. The profile shows nearly 650,000 distinct CDR3 sequences, 24% of them singletons. The study's findings and limits: Clonotypes of TCR beta that were HLA-C-restricted and CMV-specific dominated the ex vivo response. Cumulative frequency of public TCR beta families picked out carriers of CMV plus the relevant HLA.

The genes are TRBV29-1 and TRBJ2-5; possibly TRBD1 for D (5 bases). The sequence derives from a human donor in good health (CMV status not recorded). Some clones in this sample may be carry-over from other donors' samples. Sequencing was done on a sample of CD8+ T cells from PBMCs. The CDR3 DNA sequence: TGCAGCGTACTGACAGATAAGTACCAAGAGACCCAGTACTTC. Amino acid sequence: CSVLTDKYQETQYF.